This TCR beta chain originates from a study of identical twins' blood T cells. In the authors' methods: Each donor had about 85,000 to nearly 500,000 clonotypes. MiXCR, applied by TCRdb to the 5' RACE reads, yields one record per CDR3 protein. What appears here as the V and J calls and clone size reflects TCRdb's work, not the paper's. This table holds hundreds of thousands of distinct CDR3 sequences, 25% to 35% found once. Trimming shortened V by 3 bases and J by 1 base, and 9 bases separated the two germline ends. The CDR3 is 14 amino acids. Germline assignment: CDR1 SGHAT and CDR2 FQNNGV. The table lists this clonotype with many counts. What it recognizes is unknown. Whole-study findings and limits: Twin repertoire similarity may partly reflect shared environment. Abundant TCRbeta CDR3s overlapped more between twins than with unrelated donors.

Material: PBMCs. This TCR was sampled from a woman aged 18-49 years in good health. This chain links TRBV11-2 with TRBJ1-1, with D tentatively TRBD1 (5 bases). The CDR3 nucleotides are TGTGCCAGCAGCTTTCGAGACAGGAACACTGAAGCTTTCTTT. Encoded protein: CASSFRDRNTEAFF.